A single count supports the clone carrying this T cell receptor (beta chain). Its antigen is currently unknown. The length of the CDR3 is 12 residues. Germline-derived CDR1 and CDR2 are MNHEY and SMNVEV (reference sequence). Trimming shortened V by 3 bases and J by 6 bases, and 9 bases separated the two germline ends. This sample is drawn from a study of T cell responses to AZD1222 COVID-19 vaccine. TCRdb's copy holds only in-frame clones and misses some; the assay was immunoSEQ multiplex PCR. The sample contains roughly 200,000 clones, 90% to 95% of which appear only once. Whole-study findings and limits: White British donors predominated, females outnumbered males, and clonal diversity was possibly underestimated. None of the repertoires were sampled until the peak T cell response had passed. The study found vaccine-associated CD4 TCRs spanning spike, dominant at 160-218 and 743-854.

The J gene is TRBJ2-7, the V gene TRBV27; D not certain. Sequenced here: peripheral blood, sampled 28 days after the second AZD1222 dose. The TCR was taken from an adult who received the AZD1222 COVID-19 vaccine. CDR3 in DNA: TGTGCCAGCAGTTTCCTGGGTGGCGAGCAGTACTTC. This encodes CASSFLGGEQYF.